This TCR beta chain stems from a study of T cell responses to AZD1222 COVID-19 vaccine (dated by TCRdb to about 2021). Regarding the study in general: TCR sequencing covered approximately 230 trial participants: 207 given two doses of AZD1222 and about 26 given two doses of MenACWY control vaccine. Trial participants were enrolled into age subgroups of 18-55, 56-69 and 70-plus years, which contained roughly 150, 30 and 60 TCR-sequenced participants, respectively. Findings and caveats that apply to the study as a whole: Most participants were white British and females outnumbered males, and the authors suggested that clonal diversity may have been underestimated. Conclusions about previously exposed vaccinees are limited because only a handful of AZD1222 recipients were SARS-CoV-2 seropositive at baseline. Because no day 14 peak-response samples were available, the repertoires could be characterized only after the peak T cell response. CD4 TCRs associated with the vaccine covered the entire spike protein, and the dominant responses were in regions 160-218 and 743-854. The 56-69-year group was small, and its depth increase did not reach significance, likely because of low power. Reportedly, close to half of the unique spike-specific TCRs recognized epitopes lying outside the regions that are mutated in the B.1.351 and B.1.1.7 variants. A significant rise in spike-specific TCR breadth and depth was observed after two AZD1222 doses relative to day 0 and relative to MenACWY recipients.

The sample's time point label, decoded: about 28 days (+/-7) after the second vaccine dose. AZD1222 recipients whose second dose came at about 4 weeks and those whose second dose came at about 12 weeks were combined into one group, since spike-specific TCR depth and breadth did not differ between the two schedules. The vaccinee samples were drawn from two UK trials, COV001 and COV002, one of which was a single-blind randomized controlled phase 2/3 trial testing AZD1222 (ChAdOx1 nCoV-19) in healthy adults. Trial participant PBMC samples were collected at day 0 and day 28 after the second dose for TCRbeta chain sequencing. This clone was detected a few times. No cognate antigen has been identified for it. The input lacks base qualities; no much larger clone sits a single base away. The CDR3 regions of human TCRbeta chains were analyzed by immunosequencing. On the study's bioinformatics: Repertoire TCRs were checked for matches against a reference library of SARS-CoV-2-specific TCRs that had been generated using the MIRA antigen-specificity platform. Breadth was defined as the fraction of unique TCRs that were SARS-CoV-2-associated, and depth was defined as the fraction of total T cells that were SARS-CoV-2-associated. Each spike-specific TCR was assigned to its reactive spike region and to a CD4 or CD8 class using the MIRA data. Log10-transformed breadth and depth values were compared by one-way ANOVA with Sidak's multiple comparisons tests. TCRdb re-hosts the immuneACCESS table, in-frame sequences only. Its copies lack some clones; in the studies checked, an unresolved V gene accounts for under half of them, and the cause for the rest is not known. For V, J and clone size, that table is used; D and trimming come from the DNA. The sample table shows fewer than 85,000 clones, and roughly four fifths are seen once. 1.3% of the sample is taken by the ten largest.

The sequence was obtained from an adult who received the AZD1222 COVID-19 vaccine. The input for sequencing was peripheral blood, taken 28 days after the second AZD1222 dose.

The CDR3 protein sequence reads: CASSSPSGAHGGYTF. The base sequence is TGTGCCAGCAGCAGTCCGTCCGGGGCCCACGGGGGCTACACCTTC. The chain uses TRBV28 and TRBJ1-2, and the D gene may be TRBD1, 5 bases matching. In the germline V gene, CDR1 corresponds to MDHEN and CDR2 to SYDVKM. The CDR3 contains 15 residues, cysteine and phenylalanine counted. The kept DNA is CDR3 alone, 45 bases in frame from the first base. V was cut back by 6 bases and J by 8 bases, leaving a gap of 22 bases between them.